The clone carrying this TCR beta chain was seen once. Its antigen remains unknown. Sampling times: baseline, cycle 4 day 1, cycle 7 day 1. This entry comes from a study of OX40 agonist ivuxolimab in advanced cancers. Notes on the study in general: At 0.1 to 3.0 mg/kg and by week 6, clonal expansion occurred in CD4+ and CD8+ blood T cells. Expansion of clones was among the lowest in partial responders at 0.1-3.0 mg/kg.

Trimming stripped 2 bases from V and 7 bases from J, with 11 bases between. From germline, CDR1 is SGHVS and CDR2 FNYEAQ. The CDR3 consists of 14 residues. Sequencing was performed with immunoSEQ multiplex PCR; in TCRdb, only in-frame clones are kept and a portion is missing. Here the sample spans tens of thousands of clones, less than 85% being singletons. This sample comprised CD4+ or CD8+ T cells sorted from blood, obtained in a trial of the OX40 agonist ivuxolimab. The V gene is TRBV7-6, the J gene TRBJ1-4; D possibly corresponds to TRBD1 (6 bases). This receptor was identified in an adult with an advanced solid tumor such as melanoma, head and neck, liver or kidney cancer. The CDR3 here is CASSLSGEGEKLFF. CDR3 in DNA: TGTGCCAGCAGCTTATCAGGGGAAGGTGAAAAACTGTTTTTT.